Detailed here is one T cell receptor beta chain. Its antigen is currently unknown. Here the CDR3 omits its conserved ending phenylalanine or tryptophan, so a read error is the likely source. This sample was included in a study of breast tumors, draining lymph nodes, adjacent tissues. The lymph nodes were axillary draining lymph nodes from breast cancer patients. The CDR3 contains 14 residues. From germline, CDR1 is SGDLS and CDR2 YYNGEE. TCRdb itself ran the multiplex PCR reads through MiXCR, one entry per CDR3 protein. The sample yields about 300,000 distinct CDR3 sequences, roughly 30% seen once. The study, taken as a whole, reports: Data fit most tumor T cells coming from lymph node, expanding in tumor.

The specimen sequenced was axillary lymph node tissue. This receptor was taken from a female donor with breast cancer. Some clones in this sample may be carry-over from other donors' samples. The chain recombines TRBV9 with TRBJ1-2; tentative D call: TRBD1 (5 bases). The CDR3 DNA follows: TGTGCCGGCAGCGTAGGGGAAGGTTCCTATGGCTACACCCTC. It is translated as CAGSVGEGSYGYTL.